The 30 T cell receptor beta chains in this list originate from one sample, sequenced in a study of T cells in Graves' hyperthyroidism and ophthalmopathy. Researchers amplified the TCR beta CDR3 regions from RNA transcripts. Carried out on the TCR CDR3, a first-round RT-PCR used the HTBI primer set. TCRdb re-derived calls from the multiplex PCR reads in MiXCR, one entry per CDR3 protein. The sample yields a few hundred thousand distinct CDR3 sequences, less than 20% seen once. The sample comprised blood. These receptor sequences come from a man aged 18 to 29 with Graves' ophthalmopathy.

This chain uses TRBV6-5 with TRBJ2-5; 9 nucleotides line up with TRBD2. The CDR3 runs 15 residues. Looked up from germline, CDR1 is MNHEY and CDR2 is SVGAGI. The trim removed 2 bases at V and 0 bases at J, leaving 1 base unmatched. CDR3 residues: CASSYGGGDQETQYF. The CDR3 DNA reads TGTGCCAGCAGTTACGGCGGGGGGGACCAAGAGACCCAGTACTTC.

Worth noting for this clonotype: A much larger clone differs by one base, so this may be a read error. The chain is built from TRBV12-3 or TRBV12-4 and TRBJ2-4, with 7 nucleotides matching TRBD1. The CDR3 totals 14 residues. Trimming took 1 base from V and 8 from J; bases not matched to a gene: 5. The CDR3 reads CASSLGSGQDIQYF. CDR3 nucleotides: TGTGCCAGCAGTTTAGGTTCAGGACAGGACATTCAGTACTTC.

The rearrangement joins TRBV19 to TRBJ2-1; 9 positions match TRBD2. This CDR3 is 17 amino acids long. Germline trimming cut 6 bases from V and 0 bases from J; bases unmatched to any gene: 9. CDR1 and CDR2 (germline): LNHDA, SQIVND (reference sequence). The CDR3 spells CASSLGGGDPSYNEQFF. The CDR3 region has the DNA TGTGCCAGTAGCCTCGGCGGGGGGGATCCCTCCTACAATGAGCAGTTCTTC.

This clonotype was detected many times. The chain links TRBV5-1 to TRBJ2-7, with TRBD2 matching over 8 bases. The germline CDR1 and CDR2 sequences are SGHRS and YFSETQ. V was clipped by 3 bases and J by 6 bases; unmatched bases: 8. This CDR3 has 14 residues. CDR3 sequence: CASSSRGAGVEQYF. The CDR3 DNA reads TGCGCCAGCAGCTCCCGGGGAGCGGGGGTCGAGCAGTACTTC.

This clonotype was recorded many times. The V gene is TRBV20-1, the J gene TRBJ1-1; D gene uncertain. Germline lookup yields CDR1 DFQATT and CDR2 SNEGSKA (reference sequence). This CDR3 spans 11 amino acids. V dropped 5 bases and J dropped 5 bases, with 9 bases sitting between them. The CDR3 spells CSAHTGTEAFF. CDR3 bases: TGCAGTGCTCACACGGGGACTGAAGCTTTCTTT.

This clonotype showed up many times. The rearrangement uses TRBV28 and TRBJ1-5; 7 nucleotides align to TRBD1. This CDR3 spans 15 amino acids. From germline, CDR1 is MDHEN and CDR2 SYDVKM. J gave up 3 bases and V 6 bases, and 8 bases lay outside the gene matches. The CDR3, as DNA: TGTGCCAGCAGAAACCGAGGGGGCCTCAATCAGCCCCAGCATTTT. This sequence encodes CASRNRGGLNQPQHF.

This clonotype was counted many times. The chain employs TRBV2 and TRBJ2-7; 7 bases match TRBD1. V lost 6 bases and J lost 0; bases outside the gene matches: 5. The germline V gene encodes CDR1 SNHLY and CDR2 FYNNEI. This CDR3 comprises 14 residues. CDR3 coding DNA: TGTGCCAGCAGACCACAGGGGCACTCCTACGAGCAGTACTTC. Protein product: CASRPQGHSYEQYF.

V gene TRBV12-5 combines with J gene TRBJ2-1; no firm D call. Germline CDR1 LGHNT, CDR2 FRNRAP. Trimming pared 0 bases from V and 6 bases from J, leaving 12 bases between. The CDR3 spans 15 residues. The CDR3 reads CASGLVTPRTNEQFF. CDR3 in DNA: TGTGCTAGTGGTTTGGTAACCCCGCGAACCAATGAGCAGTTCTTC.

This clonotype has ten or more counts. The V and J genes are TRBV12-3 or TRBV12-4 and TRBJ2-5, with D maybe TRBD2 (5 bases). Trimming cost V 5 bases and J 1 base, with 14 bases left between them. The CDR3 has 15 residues. CDR3 sequence (DNA): TGTGCCAGCAGTCGAGGACGGGGAGTCCAAGAGACCCAGTACTTC. Translating gives CASSRGRGVQETQYF.

This clonotype was counted many times. The V call is TRBV6-6, the J call TRBJ2-3, with a weak D call TRBD2 (6 bases). V was clipped by 2 bases and J by 2 bases, with 11 bases between them. The V gene's germline CDR1 is MNHNY and CDR2 SVGAGI (reference sequence). The CDR3 runs 15 residues. The CDR3 sequence is CASSYGAGTTDTQYF. In nucleotides, the CDR3 is TGTGCCAGCAGTTACGGGGCGGGGACCACAGATACGCAGTATTTT.

This clonotype came up many times. The rearrangement links TRBV15 to TRBJ2-5; D remains ambiguous. The length of the CDR3 is 12 residues. The germline CDR1 and CDR2 sequences are LNHNV and YYDKDF (reference sequence). The V end was cut by 0 bases, the J end by 2 bases, with 1 base between. The CDR3, as DNA: TGTGCCACCAGCAGAGATCAAGAGACCCAGTACTTC. It is translated as CATSRDQETQYF.

This clonotype was counted only a few times. This may stem from a read error, because a much larger clone lies one nucleotide away. The J gene is TRBJ2-3, the V gene TRBV5-1; D call uncertain. The germline CDR1 and CDR2 sequences are SGHRS and YFSETQ. This CDR3 has 15 amino acids. CDR3 DNA: TGCACCAGCAGCTTGACCGGTAAGGACACAGATACGCAGTATTTT. Protein sequence: CTSSLTGKDTDTQYF.

This clonotype appeared a few times. V is TRBV6-1 and J is TRBJ1-5; D gene ambiguous. Looked up from germline, CDR1 is MNHNS and CDR2 is SASEGT. V lost 3 bases, J lost 7 bases, and 10 bases lay in between. The CDR3 sequence is 13 residues long. The chain's CDR3 is CASSEGSVQPQHF. The CDR3 bases are TGTGCCAGCAGTGAGGGGTCAGTCCAGCCCCAGCATTTT.

The chain uses TRBV9 and TRBJ2-2, with a weak D call TRBD1 (6 bases). The CDR3 is 16 residues long. V was cut by 4 bases and J by 6 bases, with 19 bases left in between. Germline loops: CDR1 SGDLS, CDR2 YYNGEE. CDR3 bases: TGTGCCAGCAGCACAGGGACACACTCTGGAGCCGGGGAGCTGTTTTTT. Translating it yields CASSTGTHSGAGELFF.

This clonotype was recorded at least ten times. The V call is TRBV6-1, the J call TRBJ2-7; the match to TRBD1 covers 9 bases. Germline assignment: CDR1 MNHNS and CDR2 SASEGT. V was pared by 4 bases and J by 5 bases, with 12 bases of the junction left unmatched. This CDR3 has 16 amino acids. CDR3 coding DNA: TGTGCCAGCAGTGGGGTACCGGGACAGGGACGACACGAGCAGTACTTC. This translates into CASSGVPGQGRHEQYF.

In its sample, this clonotype was seen once. This chain links TRBV2 with TRBJ2-7, with D perhaps matching TRBD1 (6 bases). Germline CDR1 and CDR2: SNHLY and FYNNEI. CDR3 length: 14 residues. V was trimmed by 0 bases and J by 2 bases, leaving 8 bases between them. In nucleotides, the CDR3 is TGTGCCAGCAGTGAAGCGGGGGCTGCCTACGAGCAGTACTTC. It yields the protein CASSEAGAAYEQYF.

This clonotype appeared a single time. The V and J genes are TRBV20-1 and TRBJ2-1; 10 bases are shared with TRBD1. With 2 bases clipped from V and 5 bases from J, the junction kept 3 bases outside the gene matches. The CDR3 contains 14 residues. CDR1 and CDR2 from the germline V gene are DFQATT and SNEGSKA (reference sequence). CDR3 in amino acids: CSARRDRGHNEQFF. For the CDR3, the DNA is TGCAGTGCTAGAAGGGACAGGGGCCACAATGAGCAGTTCTTC.

This chain links TRBV19 with TRBJ2-2; D remains unclear. Trimming cost V 2 bases and J 6 bases, with 7 bases left between them. From germline, CDR1 is LNHDA and CDR2 SQIVND (reference sequence). The CDR3 sequence is 13 residues long. The CDR3: CASSISSAGELFF. The CDR3 bases are TGTGCCAGTAGTATAAGCTCCGCCGGGGAGCTGTTTTTT.

The V and J genes are TRBV4-1 and TRBJ2-1; D perhaps matches TRBD1 (5 bases). Trimming stripped 0 bases from V and 4 bases from J, with 7 bases between. Germline CDR1 MGHRA, CDR2 YSYEKL. This CDR3 has 14 amino acids. The CDR3 loop is CASSQEGDYNEQFF. Here the CDR3 DNA reads TGCGCCAGCAGCCAAGAAGGGGATTACAATGAGCAGTTCTTC.

The rearrangement uses TRBV20-1 and TRBJ2-1, with a weak D call TRBD2 (6 bases). The CDR3 contains 15 residues. Germline-derived CDR1 and CDR2 are DFQATT and SNEGSKA (reference sequence). V was trimmed by 1 base and J by 1 base, leaving 11 bases between them. The CDR3 sequence is CSARGRGTSYNEQFF. For the CDR3, the DNA is TGCAGTGCTAGAGGGAGGGGAACTTCCTACAATGAGCAGTTCTTC.

This clonotype was seen a few times. The chain has TRBV29-1 and TRBJ2-3; 8 bases fit TRBD1. CDR1 is SQVTM and CDR2 is ANQGSEA in the germline V gene. CDR3 length: 14 residues. J gave up 2 bases and V 8 bases, and 9 bases lay outside the gene matches. CDR3 bases: TGCAGCTTTCCGCAGGGGGCTGTCACAGATACGCAGTATTTT. This codes for CSFPQGAVTDTQYF.

This clonotype was counted ten times or more. V gene TRBV20-1 combines with J gene TRBJ1-2; D is unclear. CDR1 DFQATT and CDR2 SNEGSKA come from the germline V gene (reference sequence). V dropped 3 bases and J dropped 8 bases, with 4 bases sitting between them. The CDR3 loop spans 9 amino acids. This CDR3 is CSARDGYTF. CDR3 DNA sequence: TGCAGTGCTAGGGACGGCTACACCTTC.

The chain carries TRBV4-1 and TRBJ1-1; D not certain. The CDR3 is 14 residues long. Germline lookup yields CDR1 MGHRA and CDR2 YSYEKL. V was pared by 4 bases and J by 6 bases, with 15 bases between. The CDR3, as DNA: TGCGCCAGCAGCCTCCCCCCCGACTCCTCTGAAGCTTTCTTT. Its protein product is CASSLPPDSSEAFF.

This clonotype was observed many times. V usage is TRBV6-1 and J usage is TRBJ1-5, with D perhaps matching TRBD1 (5 bases). The CDR3 has 15 residues. V was pared by 6 bases and J by 0 bases, with 12 bases between. CDR1 is MNHNS, CDR2 SASEGT, per germline. The CDR3 DNA reads as TGTGCCAGCAGCTGGGACTGGGATAGCAATCAGCCCCAGCATTTT. This codes for CASSWDWDSNQPQHF.

This clonotype was seen more than once but under ten times. The J gene is TRBJ1-1, the V gene TRBV29-1, with D hard to call. The V and J ends lost 4 bases and 0 bases respectively, with 9 bases between them. Looked up from germline, CDR1 is SQVTM and CDR2 is ANQGSEA. This CDR3 is 13 amino acids long. In nucleotides, the CDR3 is TGCAGCGTTGTATGGGGTATGAACACTGAAGCTTTCTTT. Protein sequence: CSVVWGMNTEAFF. Variable domain in full (rest from reference TRBV29-1 and TRBJ1-1): SAVISQKPSRDICQRGTSLTIQCQVDSQVTMMFWYRQQPGQSLTLIATANQGSEATYESGFVIDKFPISRPNLTFSTLTVSNMSPEDSSIYLCSVVWGMNTEAFFGQGTRLTVV.

The V call is TRBV5-4, the J call TRBJ2-5, with 9 bases identical to TRBD2. From germline, CDR1 is SGHNT and CDR2 YYREEE (reference sequence). The V gene end was trimmed by 0 bases and the J gene end by 0 bases; junction bases not matched to a gene: 3. This CDR3 has 16 residues. The CDR3 nucleotides read TGTGCCAGCAGCTTGGAAAGCGGGGGGAACCAAGAGACCCAGTACTTC. It yields the protein CASSLESGGNQETQYF.

This clonotype was recorded a few times. The rearrangement joins TRBV5-1 to TRBJ1-2; 8 positions match TRBD1. CDR1 is SGHRS, CDR2 YFSETQ, per germline. V shed 4 bases and J 6 bases; nucleotides not matched to a gene: 5. This CDR3 contains 13 residues. For the CDR3, the DNA is TGCGCCAGCAGCCCGGGACAGGCTGATGGCTACACCTTC. Translation gives CASSPGQADGYTF.

This clonotype was observed at least ten times. The V call is TRBV2, the J call TRBJ1-1, with TRBD1 identical over 8 bases. V dropped 3 bases and J dropped 4; count of bases not matched to a gene: 4. The CDR3 covers 14 residues. Germline CDR1 reads SNHLY; CDR2 reads FYNNEI. This chain's CDR3 is CASSDVQGVTEAFF. CDR3 DNA: TGTGCCAGCAGTGATGTACAGGGGGTCACTGAAGCTTTCTTT.

This clonotype was found a few times. V and J are TRBV10-2 and TRBJ1-5; 8 bases align to TRBD1. The CDR3 totals 14 residues. Looked up from germline, CDR1 is WSHSY and CDR2 is SAAADI. V dropped 9 bases and J dropped 1; count of bases not matched to a gene: 5. The CDR3 region has the DNA TGCGCCAGTTCGACAGGGGTAAGCAATCAGCCCCAGCATTTT. This codes for CASSTGVSNQPQHF.

There are many counts of this clonotype. This chain joins TRBV7-8 and TRBJ2-3; no definite D call. In germline, CDR1 is SGHVS, CDR2 FQNEAQ. V lost 0 bases to trimming and J lost 3 bases, with 7 bases between them. This CDR3 spans 14 amino acids. The DNA for the CDR3 is TGTGCCAGCAGCTTAGCGCGGCGAACAGATACGCAGTATTTT. Its protein is CASSLARRTDTQYF.